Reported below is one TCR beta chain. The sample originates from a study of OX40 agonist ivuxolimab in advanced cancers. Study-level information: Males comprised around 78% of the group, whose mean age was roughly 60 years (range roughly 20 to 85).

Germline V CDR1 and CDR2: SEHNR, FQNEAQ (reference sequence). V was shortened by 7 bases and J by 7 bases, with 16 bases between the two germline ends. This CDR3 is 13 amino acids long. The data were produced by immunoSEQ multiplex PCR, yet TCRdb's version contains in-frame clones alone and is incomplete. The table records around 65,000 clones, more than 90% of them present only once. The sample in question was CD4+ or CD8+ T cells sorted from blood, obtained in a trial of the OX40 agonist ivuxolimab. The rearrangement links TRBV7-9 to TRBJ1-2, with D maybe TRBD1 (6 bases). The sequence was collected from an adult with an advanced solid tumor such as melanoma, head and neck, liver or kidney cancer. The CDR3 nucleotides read TGTGCCAGCACAAGAGCAGGGGACGGTGGCTACACCTTC. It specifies CASTRAGDGGYTF.